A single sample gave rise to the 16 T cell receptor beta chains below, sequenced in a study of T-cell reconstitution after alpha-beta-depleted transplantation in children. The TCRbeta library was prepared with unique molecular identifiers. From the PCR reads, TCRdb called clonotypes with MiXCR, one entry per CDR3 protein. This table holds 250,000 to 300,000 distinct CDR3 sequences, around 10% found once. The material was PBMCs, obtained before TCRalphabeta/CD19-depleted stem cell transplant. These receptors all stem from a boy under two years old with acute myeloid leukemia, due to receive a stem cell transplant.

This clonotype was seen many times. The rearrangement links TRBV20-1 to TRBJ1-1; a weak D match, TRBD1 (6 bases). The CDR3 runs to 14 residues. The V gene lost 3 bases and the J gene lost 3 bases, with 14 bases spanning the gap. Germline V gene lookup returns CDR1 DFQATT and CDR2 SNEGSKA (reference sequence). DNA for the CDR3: TGCAGTGCTAGGAGCGATGACAGGTACACTGAAGCTTTCTTT. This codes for CSARSDDRYTEAFF.

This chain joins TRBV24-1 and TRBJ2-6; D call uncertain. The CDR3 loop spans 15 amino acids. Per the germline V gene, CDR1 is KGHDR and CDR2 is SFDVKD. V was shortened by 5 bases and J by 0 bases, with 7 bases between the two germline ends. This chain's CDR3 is CATSGQFSGANVLTF. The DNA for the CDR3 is TGTGCCACCAGTGGGCAGTTCTCTGGGGCCAACGTCCTGACTTTC.

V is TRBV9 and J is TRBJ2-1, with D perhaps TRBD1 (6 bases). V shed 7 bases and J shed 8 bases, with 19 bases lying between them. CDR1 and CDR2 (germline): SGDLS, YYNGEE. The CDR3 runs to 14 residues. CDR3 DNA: TGTGCCAGCTCAGGGGTTCGGCCTCCCGATGAGCAGTTCTTC. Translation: CASSGVRPPDEQFF.

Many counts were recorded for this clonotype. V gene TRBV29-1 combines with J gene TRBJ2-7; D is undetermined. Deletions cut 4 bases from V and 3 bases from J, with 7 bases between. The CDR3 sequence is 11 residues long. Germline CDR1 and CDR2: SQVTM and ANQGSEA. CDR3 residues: CSVATIYEQYF. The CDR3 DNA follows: TGCAGCGTTGCGACCATCTACGAGCAGTACTTC.

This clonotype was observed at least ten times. In nucleotides, the CDR3 is TGCGCCAGCAGCTTGGCCAAGGGGGCAGGGACCAACGTCCTGACTTTC. This encodes CASSLAKGAGTNVLTF. V is TRBV5-1 and J is TRBJ2-6, with 7 bases fitting TRBD1. Per germline, CDR1 SGHRS and CDR2 YFSETQ. The CDR3 is 16 amino acids. J was trimmed by 8 bases and V by 0 bases; bases with no gene match: 8.

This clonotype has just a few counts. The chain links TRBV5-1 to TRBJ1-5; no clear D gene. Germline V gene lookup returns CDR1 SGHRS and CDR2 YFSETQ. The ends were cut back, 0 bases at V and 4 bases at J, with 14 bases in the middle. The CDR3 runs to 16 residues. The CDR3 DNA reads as TGCGCCAGCAGCTTGGCAGGACTGATAATAAATCAGCCCCAGCATTTT. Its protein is CASSLAGLIINQPQHF.

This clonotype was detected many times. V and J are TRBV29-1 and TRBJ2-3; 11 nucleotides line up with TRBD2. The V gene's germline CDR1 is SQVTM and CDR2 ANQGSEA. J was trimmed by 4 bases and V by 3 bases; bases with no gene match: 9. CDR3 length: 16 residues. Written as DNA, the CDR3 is TGCAGCGTTGACGGGTTAGCGGGAGGGAGTCCAGATACGCAGTATTTT. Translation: CSVDGLAGGSPDTQYF.

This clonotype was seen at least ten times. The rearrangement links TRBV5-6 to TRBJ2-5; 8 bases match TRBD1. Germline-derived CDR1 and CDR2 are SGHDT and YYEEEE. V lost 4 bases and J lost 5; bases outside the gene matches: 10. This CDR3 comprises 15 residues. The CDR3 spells CASSQPRGRGETQYF. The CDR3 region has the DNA TGTGCCAGCAGCCAGCCCAGGGGGCGCGGTGAGACCCAGTACTTC. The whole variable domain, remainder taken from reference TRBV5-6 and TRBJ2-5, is DAGVTQSPTHLIKTRGQQVTLRCSPKSGHDTVSWYQQALGQGPQFIFQYYEEEERQRGNFPDRFSGHQFPNYSSELNVNALLLGDSALYLCASSQPRGRGETQYFGPGTRLLVL.

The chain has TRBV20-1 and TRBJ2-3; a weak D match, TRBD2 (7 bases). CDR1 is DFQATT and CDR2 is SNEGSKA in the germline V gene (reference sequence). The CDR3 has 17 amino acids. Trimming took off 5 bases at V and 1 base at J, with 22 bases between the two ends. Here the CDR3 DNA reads TGCAGTGCTGGGGGGGCGGGGGCCTCCCGGGGCACAGATACGCAGTATTTT. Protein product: CSAGGAGASRGTDTQYF.

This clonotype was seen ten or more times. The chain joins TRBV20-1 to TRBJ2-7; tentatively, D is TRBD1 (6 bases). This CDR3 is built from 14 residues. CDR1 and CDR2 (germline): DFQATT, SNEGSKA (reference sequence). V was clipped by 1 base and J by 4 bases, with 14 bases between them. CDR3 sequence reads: CSARVTGRDYEQYF. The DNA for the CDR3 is TGCAGTGCTAGAGTTACAGGGAGAGATTACGAGCAGTACTTC.

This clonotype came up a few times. The CDR3 DNA follows: TGTGCCAGCAGCCTCTCCGGGGAGGTGGAAGTCGGGCAGTATTTT. The encoded protein is CASSLSGEVEVGQYF. The chain is built from TRBV9 and TRBJ2-3, with a weak D call TRBD2 (6 bases). V lost 4 bases, J lost 11 bases, and 23 bases lay in between. The germline V gene encodes CDR1 SGDLS and CDR2 YYNGEE. The CDR3 has 15 amino acids.

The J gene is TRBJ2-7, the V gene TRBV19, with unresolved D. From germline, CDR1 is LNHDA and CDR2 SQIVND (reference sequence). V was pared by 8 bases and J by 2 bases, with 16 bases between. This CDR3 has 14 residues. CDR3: CASGLRMKAYEQYF. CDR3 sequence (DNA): TGTGCCAGTGGTCTCCGGATGAAGGCCTACGAGCAGTACTTC.

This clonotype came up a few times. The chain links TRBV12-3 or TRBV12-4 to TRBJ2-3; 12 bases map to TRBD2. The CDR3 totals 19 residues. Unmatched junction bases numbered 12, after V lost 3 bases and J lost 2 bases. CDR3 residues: CASSFLTSGSFWVTDTQYF. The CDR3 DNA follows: TGTGCCAGCAGTTTCCTGACTAGCGGGAGTTTCTGGGTCACAGATACGCAGTATTTT.

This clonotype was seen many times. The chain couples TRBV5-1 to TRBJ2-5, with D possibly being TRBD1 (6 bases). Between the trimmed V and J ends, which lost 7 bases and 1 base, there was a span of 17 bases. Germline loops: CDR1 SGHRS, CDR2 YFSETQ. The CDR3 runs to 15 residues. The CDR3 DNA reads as TGCGCCAGCGGCCAGGGACACGCCATCCAAGAGACCCAGTACTTC. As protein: CASGQGHAIQETQYF.

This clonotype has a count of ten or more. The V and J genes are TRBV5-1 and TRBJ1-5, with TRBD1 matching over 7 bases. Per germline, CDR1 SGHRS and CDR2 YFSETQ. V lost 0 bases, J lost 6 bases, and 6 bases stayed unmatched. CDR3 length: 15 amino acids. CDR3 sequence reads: CASSLEAGTAQPQHF. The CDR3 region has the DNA TGCGCCAGCAGCTTGGAGGCAGGGACAGCTCAGCCCCAGCATTTT.

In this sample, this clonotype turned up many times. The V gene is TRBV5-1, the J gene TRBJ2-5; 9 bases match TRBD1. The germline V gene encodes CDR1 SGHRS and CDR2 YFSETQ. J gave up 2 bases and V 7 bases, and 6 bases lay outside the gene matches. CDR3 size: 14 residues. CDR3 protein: CASGIGQGQETQYF. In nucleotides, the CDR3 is TGCGCCAGCGGGATAGGACAGGGGCAAGAGACCCAGTACTTC.